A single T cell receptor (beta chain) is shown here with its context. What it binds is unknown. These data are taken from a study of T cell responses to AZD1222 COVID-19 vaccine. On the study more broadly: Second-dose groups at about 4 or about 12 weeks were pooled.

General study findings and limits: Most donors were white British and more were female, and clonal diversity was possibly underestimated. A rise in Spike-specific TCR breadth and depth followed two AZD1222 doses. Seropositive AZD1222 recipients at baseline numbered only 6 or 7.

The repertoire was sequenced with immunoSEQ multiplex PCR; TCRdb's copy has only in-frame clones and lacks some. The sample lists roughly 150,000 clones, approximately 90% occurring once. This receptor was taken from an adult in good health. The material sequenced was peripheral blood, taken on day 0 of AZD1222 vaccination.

CDR3 sequence: CASSSPPAKNIQYF. CDR3 nucleotide sequence: TGTGCCAGCAGTTCCCCCCCGGCCAAAAACATTCAGTACTTC. This chain joins TRBV28 and TRBJ2-4; D remains ambiguous. V dropped 4 bases and J dropped 1 base, with 8 bases sitting between them. The CDR3 loop spans 14 amino acids. Germline-derived CDR1 and CDR2 are MDHEN and SYDVKM.